This TCR beta chain was found in a study of neoadjuvant anti-PD-1 for oral cavity cancer. Assay: immunoSEQ multiplex PCR; the TCRdb copy retains only in-frame clones and omits some. The sample holds about 15,000 clones, about 78% seen once. This CDR3 spans 16 amino acids. CDR1 LNHNV and CDR2 YYDKDF come from the germline V gene (reference sequence). V lost 1 base, J lost 1 base, and 11 bases lay in between. This TCR was sampled from a person aged 40 to 85 with oral cavity squamous cell carcinoma. The sequencing here drew on PBMCs, taken before nivolumab (anti-PD-1) treatment. This chain uses TRBV15 with TRBJ2-1; possible D gene TRBD2, 6 bases. For the CDR3, the DNA is TGTGCCACCAGCAGAGGGCGCGGGAAGTCCTACAATGAGCAGTTCTTC. This encodes CATSRGRGKSYNEQFF.